This T cell receptor (beta chain) appears in the sequencing data of a study of T-cell memory formation after mild COVID-19 (dated by TCRdb to the early 2020s). In terms of the full investigation: TCR sequence clusters from the two donors were found to be largely donor specific. In two donors, T-cell clones that expanded and contracted after mild COVID-19 were followed by sequencing TCRalpha and TCRbeta repertoires longitudinally. The cohort was made up of two young adult volunteers, one female and one male, who were previously healthy. Points the paper makes about the study in general: Some responding clones were found in pre-infection memory, which suggests that pre-existing cross-reactive memory T cells took part in the SARS-CoV-2 response. Balanced CD4/CD8 phenotypes were observed for clones contracting from day 15 to 85, whereas a bias towards CD4+ was observed for a second wave of clones expanding from day 15 to 37. Only a couple of mild cases were covered by the study, and larger cohorts that include severe cases with pre-infection samples were considered necessary. SARS-CoV-2 specificity was not confirmed for the second-wave clones peaking on day 37. Contracting CD4+ clones were located mainly in the CM and EM memory subsets, whereas CD8+ clones were found to be enriched in EMRA.

Ficoll-Paque density gradient centrifugation was the method used to isolate PBMCs. Sequencing took place on an Illumina NovaSeq 6000. Using 5'RACE with constant-segment primers, TCRalpha and TCRbeta cDNA libraries were constructed, with sample barcodes and unique molecular identifiers added in the process. Trizol reagent was used to extract RNA from every sample. Libraries were amplified in two PCR steps, with a second sample barcode and Illumina TruSeq adapters added in the second step. Libraries were sequenced on an Illumina NovaSeq with 2 x 150 bp paired-end reads. The published analysis was carried out like this. The reads were demultiplexed and collapsed into UMI-guided consensus sequences using migec v1.2.7. Using mixcr v2.1.11, UMI consensuses were aligned to TRA and TRB V and J templates and then assembled into clonotypes. Expanded or contracted clonotypes were those called significant by both edgeR and NoisET, with noise models trained on biological replicates. edgeR calls used a false discovery rate-adjusted p below 0.01 and a log2 fold-change threshold of 1. PCA with hierarchical clustering of max-normalized trajectories of the 1000 most abundant clonotypes was used as exploratory dynamics analysis. Each responding clone was given a CD4 or CD8 phenotype based on the CD4+ and CD8+ repertoires, which had been sequenced separately. TCRdb reworked the public reads: Q25 trimming with fastp, MiXCR clone assembly, productive beta chains retained. Each entry merges the rows of one CDR3 protein and shows their most common DNA and genes. Clone size and V and J calls follow TCRdb, not the original study. The sample yields 550,000 to 600,000 distinct CDR3 sequences; 15% to 20% were counted once. Of the sample, less than 10% is held by the ten largest clones.

About this clonotype: Its antigen is currently not known. Per-base quality was not reported, and no clone a single base away is much larger than it.

The receptor was isolated from an adult woman who had mild COVID-19 (a few samples of this study predate the infection). The sample titles of this study are shuffled in the database, so cell type and time point are left out; the donor was told from shared clones. The sample comprised PBMCs or a T cell subset sorted from them (not recorded which).

The sequenced DNA: TGTGCCAGCAGTCTCAGGACAGGGAAGGGCTACACCTTC. It translates to CASSLRTGKGYTF. The sequence joins TRBV27 to TRBJ1-2, and 8 junctional nucleotides match TRBD1. The CDR3 holds 13 amino acids from the cysteine to the phenylalanine. Just the 39-base CDR3 DNA is kept, in frame starting at base 1. CDR1 is given as MNHEY and CDR2 as SMNVEV, both from the germline V gene (reference sequence). Trimming leaves V shorter by 5 bases and J shorter by 8 bases, with the junction holding 7 bases beyond the gene matches.